The following is a T cell receptor beta chain sequence with its context. The record originates from a study of blood T cell repertoires in COVID-19. Study context: The United States, Italy and Spain provided the acute and convalescent COVID-19 samples. Sources were T cells, B-cell-depleted T cells, or PBMCs; the material itself was cDNA or gDNA.

Libraries were prepared by immunoSEQ multiplex PCR; TCRdb keeps only in-frame clonotypes and omits some of them. Of about 81,000 clones detected, around 80% appear once; the ten largest clones hold 10%. Sequencing used peripheral blood. The origin of this receptor is a man in his sixties with acute or convalescent COVID-19.

DNA for the CDR3: TGTGCCAGCAGCTTTAGCGGGATCGGCACCGGGGAGCTGTTTTTT. Translated: CASSFSGIGTGELFF. This chain uses TRBV5-4 with TRBJ2-2; 8 positions match TRBD2. V lost 2 bases and J lost 4; bases outside the gene matches: 4. CDR1 is SGHNT and CDR2 is YYREEE in the germline V gene (reference sequence). CDR3 size: 15 residues.